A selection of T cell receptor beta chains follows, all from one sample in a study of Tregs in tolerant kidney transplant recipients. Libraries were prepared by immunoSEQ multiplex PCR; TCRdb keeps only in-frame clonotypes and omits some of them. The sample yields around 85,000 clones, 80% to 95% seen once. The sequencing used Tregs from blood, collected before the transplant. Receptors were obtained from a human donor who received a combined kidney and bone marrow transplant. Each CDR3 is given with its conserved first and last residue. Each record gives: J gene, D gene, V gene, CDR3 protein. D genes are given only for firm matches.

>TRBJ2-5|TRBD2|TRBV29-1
CSVSGTSGEETQYF
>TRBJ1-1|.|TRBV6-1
CASLRGGLGRTEAFF
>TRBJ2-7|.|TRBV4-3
CASSQGDLAHEQYF
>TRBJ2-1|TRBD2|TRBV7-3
CASSRLAGHNEQFF
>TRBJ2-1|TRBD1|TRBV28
CASSLSLGTGGNEQFF
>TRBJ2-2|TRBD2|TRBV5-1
CASSLGLAIDTTGELFF
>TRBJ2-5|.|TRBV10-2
CASSERDASGETQYF
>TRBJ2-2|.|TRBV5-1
CASSFGQNTGELFF
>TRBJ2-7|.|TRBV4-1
CASSQVGTPGPYEQYF
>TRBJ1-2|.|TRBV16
CASSYTGGSYGYTF
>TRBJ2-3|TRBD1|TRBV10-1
CASSEGGSLDTQYF
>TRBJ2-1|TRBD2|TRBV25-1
CASSGGLAGNNEQFF
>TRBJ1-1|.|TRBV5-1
CASKQVPARTEAFF
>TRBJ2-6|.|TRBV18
CASSPRTEFPGANVLTF
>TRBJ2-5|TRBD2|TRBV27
CASSLSTPRLAGEVETQYF
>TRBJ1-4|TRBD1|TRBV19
CASSQPGQTNEKLFF
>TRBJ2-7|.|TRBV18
CASSEGYTSYEQYF
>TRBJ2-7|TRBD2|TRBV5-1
CASSFGQRLAHNEQYF
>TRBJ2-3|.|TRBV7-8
CASGPATQYF
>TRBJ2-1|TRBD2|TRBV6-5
CATRTSGSSYNEQFF
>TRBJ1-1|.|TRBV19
CASSLRPNTEAFF
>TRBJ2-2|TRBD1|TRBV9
CASSEGGQYTGELFF
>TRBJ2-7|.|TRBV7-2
CASSRDGYEQYF
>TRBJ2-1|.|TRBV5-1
CASSELSLNSLDEQFF
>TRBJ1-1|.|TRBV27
CASSQYRASERDFF
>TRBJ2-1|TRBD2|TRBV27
CASSHLPGAGGPRLEFF
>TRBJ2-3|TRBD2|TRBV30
CAWRRTSSDTQYF
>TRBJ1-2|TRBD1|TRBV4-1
CASSQDETGNRGYTF
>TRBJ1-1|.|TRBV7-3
CASRHDSSRHEAFF
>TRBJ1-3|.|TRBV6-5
CASKEGSDTIYF
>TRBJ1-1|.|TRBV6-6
CASTSHRVEAFF
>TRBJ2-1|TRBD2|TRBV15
CATSITEGLARSNEQFF
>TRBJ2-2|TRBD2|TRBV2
CASSVRAGVNTGELFF
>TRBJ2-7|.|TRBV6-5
CASSATYEQYF
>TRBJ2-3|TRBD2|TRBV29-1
CSVGTSGTVTDTQYF
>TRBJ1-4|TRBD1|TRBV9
CASSVGAGGAGSEKLFF
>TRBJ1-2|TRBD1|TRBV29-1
CSVGQDYGYTF
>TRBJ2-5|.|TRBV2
CASSEATAVGGETQYF
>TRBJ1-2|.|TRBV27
CASSFGGSYGYTF
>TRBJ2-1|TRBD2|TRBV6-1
CASSERVAGSNEQFF
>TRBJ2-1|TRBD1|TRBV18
CASSPPGQYNEQFF
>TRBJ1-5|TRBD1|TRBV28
CASSIRGMGNQPQHF
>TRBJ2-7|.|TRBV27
CASSLSRTIDHYEQYF
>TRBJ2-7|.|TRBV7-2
CASSNPPGGAPYEQYF
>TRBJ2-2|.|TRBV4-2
CASSQDLSIYTNTGELFF
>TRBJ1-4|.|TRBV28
CASSLYAGTVREKLFF
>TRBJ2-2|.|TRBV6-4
CASSEGRGKGTGELFF
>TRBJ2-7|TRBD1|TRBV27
CASSLGQPYEQYF
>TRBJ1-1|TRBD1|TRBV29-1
CSVLGQTTEAFF
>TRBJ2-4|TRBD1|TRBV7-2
CASSFTGGEYIQYF
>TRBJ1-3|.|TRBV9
CASSVGRTGNTIYF
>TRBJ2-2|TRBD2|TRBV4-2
CASEREKTGELFF
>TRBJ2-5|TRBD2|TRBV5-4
CASSVGSPGLAKTQYF
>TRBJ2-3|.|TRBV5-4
CASSPGETTDTQYF
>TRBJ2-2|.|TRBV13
CASSFRDRGELFF